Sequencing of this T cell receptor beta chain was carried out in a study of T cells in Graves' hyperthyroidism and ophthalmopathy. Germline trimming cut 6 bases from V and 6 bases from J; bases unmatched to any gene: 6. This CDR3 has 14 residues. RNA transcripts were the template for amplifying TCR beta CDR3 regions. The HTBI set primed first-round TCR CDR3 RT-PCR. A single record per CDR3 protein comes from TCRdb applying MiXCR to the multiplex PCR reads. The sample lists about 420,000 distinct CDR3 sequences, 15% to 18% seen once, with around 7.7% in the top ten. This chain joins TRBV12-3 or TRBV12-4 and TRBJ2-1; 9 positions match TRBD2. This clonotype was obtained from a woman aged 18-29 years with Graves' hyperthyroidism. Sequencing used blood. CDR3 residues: CASSLGGGVNEQFF. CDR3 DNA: TGTGCCAGCAGCCTGGGCGGGGGGGTCAATGAGCAGTTCTTC.